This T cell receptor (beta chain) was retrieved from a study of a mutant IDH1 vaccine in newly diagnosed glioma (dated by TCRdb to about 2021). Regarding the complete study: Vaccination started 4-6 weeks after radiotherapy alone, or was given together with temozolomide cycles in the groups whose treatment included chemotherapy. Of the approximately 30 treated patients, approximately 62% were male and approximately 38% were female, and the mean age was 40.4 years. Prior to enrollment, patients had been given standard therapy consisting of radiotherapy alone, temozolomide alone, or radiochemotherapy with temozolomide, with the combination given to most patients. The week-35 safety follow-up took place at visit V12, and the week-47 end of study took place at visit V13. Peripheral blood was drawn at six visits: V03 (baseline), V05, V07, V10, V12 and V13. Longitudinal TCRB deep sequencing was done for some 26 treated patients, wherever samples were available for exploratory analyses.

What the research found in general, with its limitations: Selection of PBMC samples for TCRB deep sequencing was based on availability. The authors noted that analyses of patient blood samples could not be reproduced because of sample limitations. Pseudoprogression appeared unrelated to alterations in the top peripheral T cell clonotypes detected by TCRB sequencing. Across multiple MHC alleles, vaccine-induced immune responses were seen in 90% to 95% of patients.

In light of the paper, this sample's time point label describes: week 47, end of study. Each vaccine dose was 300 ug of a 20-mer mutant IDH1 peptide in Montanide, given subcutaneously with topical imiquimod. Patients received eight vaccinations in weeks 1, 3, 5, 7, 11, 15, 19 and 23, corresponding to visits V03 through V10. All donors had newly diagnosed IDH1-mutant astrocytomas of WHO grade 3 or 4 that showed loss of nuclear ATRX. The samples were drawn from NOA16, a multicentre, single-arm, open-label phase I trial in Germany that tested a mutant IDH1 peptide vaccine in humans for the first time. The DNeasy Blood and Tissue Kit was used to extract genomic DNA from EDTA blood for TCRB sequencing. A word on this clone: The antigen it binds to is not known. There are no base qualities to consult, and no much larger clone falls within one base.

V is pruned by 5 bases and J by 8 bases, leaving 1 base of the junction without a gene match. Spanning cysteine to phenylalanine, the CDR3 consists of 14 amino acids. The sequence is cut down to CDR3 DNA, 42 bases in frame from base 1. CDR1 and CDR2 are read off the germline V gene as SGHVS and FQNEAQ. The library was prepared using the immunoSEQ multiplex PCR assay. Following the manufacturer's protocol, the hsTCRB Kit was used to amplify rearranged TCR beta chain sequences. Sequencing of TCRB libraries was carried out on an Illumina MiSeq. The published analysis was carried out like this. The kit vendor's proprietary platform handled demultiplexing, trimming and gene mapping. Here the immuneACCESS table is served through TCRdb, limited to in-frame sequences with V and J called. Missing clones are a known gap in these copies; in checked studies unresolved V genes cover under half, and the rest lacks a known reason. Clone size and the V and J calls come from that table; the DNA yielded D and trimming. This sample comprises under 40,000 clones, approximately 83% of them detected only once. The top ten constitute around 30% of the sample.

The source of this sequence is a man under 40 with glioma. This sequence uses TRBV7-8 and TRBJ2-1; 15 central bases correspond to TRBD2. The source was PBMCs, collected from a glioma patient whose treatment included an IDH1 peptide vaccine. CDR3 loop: CASSRTSGGDEQFF. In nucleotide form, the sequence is TGTGCCAGCAGCCGGACTAGCGGGGGGGATGAGCAGTTCTTC.